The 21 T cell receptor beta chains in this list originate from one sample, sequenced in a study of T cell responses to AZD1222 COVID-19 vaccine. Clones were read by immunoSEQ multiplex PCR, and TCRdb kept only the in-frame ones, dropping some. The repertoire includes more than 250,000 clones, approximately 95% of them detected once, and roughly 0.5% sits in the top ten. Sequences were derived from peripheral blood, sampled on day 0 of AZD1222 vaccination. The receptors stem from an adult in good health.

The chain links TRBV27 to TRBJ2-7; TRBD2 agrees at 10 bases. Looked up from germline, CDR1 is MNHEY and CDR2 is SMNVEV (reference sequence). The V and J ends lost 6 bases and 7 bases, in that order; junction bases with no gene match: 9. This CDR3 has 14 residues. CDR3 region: CASRTSGTSWEQYF. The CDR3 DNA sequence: TGTGCCAGCAGAACTAGCGGGACCTCTTGGGAGCAGTACTTC.

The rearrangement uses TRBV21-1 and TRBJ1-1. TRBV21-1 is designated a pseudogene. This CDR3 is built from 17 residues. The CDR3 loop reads CASSKDGTLPAAYLAFF. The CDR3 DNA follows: TGTGCCAGCAGCAAAGATGGCACCCTCCCGGCCGCTTATTTGGCTTTCTTT.

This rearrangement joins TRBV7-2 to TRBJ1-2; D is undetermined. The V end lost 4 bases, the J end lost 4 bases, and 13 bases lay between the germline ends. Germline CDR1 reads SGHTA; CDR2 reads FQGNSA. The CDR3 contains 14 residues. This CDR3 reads CASSSPSTGYGYTF. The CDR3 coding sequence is TGTGCCAGCAGCTCACCTTCAACTGGCTATGGCTACACCTTC.

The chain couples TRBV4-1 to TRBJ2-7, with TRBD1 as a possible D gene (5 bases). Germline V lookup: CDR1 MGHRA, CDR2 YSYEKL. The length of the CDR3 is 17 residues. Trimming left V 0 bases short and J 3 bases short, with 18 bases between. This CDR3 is CASSQDWGSVKVYEQYF. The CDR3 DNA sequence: TGCGCCAGCAGCCAAGATTGGGGCAGTGTAAAAGTCTACGAGCAGTACTTC.

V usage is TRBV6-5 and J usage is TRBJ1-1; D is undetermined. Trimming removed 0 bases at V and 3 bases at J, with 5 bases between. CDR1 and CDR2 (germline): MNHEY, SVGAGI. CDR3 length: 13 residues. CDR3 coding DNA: TGTGCCAGCAGTTACTCATCGGACACTGAAGCTTTCTTT. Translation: CASSYSSDTEAFF.

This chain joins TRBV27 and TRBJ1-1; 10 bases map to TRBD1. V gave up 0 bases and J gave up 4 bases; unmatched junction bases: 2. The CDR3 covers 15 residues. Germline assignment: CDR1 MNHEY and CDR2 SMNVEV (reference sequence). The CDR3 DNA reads TGTGCCAGCAGTTTATCGGGGACAGGGGTCACTGAAGCTTTCTTT. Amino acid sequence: CASSLSGTGVTEAFF.

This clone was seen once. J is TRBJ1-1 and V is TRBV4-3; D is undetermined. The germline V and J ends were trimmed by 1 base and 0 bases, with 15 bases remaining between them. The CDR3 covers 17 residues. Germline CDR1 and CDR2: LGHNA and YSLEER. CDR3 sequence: CASSQAKWGTMNTEAFF. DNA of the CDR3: TGCGCCAGCAGCCAAGCAAAGTGGGGAACTATGAACACTGAAGCTTTCTTT.

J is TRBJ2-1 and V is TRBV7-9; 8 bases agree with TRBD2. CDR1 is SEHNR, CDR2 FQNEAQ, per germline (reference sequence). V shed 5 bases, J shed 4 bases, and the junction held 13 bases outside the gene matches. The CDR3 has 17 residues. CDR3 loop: CASSRRGAGGAYNEQFF. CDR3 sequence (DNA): TGTGCCAGCAGCCGACGGGGGGCGGGAGGAGCGTACAATGAGCAGTTCTTC.

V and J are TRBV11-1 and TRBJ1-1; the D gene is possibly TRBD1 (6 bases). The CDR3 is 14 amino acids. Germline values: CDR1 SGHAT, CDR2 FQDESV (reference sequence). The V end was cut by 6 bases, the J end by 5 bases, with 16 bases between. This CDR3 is CASRHNEGETEAFF. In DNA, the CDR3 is TGTGCCAGCAGGCACAACGAGGGGGAGACTGAAGCTTTCTTT. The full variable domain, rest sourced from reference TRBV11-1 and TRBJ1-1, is EAEVAQSPRYKITEKSQAVAFWCDPISGHATLYWYRQILGQGPELLVQFQDESVVDDSQLPKDRFSAERLKGVDSTLKIQPAELGDSAMYLCASRHNEGETEAFFGQGTRLTVV.

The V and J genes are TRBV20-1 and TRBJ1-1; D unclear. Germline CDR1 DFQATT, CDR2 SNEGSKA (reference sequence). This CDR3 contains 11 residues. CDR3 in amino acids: CILERSTEAFF. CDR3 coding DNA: TGCATACTGGAGAGATCCACTGAAGCTTTCTTT.

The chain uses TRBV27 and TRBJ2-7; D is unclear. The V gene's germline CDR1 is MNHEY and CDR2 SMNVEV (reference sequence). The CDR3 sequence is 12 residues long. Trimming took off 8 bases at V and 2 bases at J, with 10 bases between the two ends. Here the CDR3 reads CASGPRPYEQYF. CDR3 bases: TGTGCCAGCGGGCCACGACCCTACGAGCAGTACTTC.

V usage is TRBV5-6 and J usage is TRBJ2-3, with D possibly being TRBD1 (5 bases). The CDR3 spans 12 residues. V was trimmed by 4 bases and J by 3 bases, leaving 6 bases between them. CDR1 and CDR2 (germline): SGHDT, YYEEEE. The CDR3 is CASSPGTDTQYF. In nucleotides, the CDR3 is TGTGCCAGCAGCCCAGGGACAGATACGCAGTATTTT.

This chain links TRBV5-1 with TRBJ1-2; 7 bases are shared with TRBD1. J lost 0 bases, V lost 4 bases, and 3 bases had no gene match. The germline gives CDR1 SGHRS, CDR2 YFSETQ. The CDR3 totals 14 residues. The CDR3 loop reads CASSAGTANYGYTF. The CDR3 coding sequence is TGCGCCAGCAGCGCCGGGACAGCTAACTATGGCTACACCTTC.

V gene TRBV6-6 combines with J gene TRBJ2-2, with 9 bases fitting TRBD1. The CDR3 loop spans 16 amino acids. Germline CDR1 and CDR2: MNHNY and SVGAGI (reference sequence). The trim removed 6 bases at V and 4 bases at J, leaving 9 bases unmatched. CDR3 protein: CASRTYRDRATGELFF. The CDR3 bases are TGTGCCAGCAGGACTTACCGGGACAGGGCCACCGGGGAGCTGTTTTTT.

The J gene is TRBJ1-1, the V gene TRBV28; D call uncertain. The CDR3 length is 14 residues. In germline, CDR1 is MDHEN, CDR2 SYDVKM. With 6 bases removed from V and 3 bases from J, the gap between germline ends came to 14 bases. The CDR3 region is CASRDPLRYTEAFF. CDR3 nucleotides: TGTGCCAGCAGGGACCCCCTCAGATACACTGAAGCTTTCTTT.

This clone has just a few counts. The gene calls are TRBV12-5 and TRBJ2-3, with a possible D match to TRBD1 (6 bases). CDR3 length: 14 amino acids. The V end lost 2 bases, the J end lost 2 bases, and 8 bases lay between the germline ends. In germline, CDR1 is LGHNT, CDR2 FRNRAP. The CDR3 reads CASGLSGATDTQYF. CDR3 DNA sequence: TGTGCTAGTGGTTTGTCAGGGGCCACAGATACGCAGTATTTT.

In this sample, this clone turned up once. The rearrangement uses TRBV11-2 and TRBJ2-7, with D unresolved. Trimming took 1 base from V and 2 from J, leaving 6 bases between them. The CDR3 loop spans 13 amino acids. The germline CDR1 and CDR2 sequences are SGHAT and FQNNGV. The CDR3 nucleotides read TGTGCCAGCAGCTTAGGTCTAACCTACGAGCAGTACTTC. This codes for CASSLGLTYEQYF.

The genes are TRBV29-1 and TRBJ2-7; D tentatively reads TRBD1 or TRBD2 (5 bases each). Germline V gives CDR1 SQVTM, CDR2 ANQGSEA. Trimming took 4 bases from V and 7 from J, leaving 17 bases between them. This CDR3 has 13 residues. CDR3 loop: CSVGLRDGLEQYF. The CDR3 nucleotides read TGCAGCGTTGGGTTAAGGGACGGTTTAGAGCAGTACTTC.

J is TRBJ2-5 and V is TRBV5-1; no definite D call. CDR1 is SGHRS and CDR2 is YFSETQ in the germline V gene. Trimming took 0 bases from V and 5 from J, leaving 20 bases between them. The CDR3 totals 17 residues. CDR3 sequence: CASSLGVVAVMGETQYF. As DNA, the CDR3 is TGCGCCAGCAGCTTGGGAGTCGTCGCAGTGATGGGGGAGACCCAGTACTTC. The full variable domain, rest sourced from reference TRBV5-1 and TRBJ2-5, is KAGVTQTPRYLIKTRGQQVTLSCSPISGHRSVSWYQQTPGQGLQFLFEYFSETQRNKGNFPGRFSGRQFSNSRSEMNVSTLELGDSALYLCASSLGVVAVMGETQYFGPGTRLLVL.

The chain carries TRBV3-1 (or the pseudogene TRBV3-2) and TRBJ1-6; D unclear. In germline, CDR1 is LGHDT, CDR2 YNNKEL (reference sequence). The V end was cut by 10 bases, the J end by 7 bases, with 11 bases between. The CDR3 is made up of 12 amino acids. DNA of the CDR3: TGTGCCACCGGACCGACGAATTCACCCCTCCACTTT. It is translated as CATGPTNSPLHF.

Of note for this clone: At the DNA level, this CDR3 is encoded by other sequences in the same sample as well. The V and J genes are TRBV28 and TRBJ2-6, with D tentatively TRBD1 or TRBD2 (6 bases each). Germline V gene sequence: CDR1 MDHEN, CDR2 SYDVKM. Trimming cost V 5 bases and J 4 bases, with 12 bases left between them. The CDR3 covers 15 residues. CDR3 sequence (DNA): TGTGCCAGCAGTCCCCAGGGGAGGGGGGCCAACGTCCTGACTTTC. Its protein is CASSPQGRGANVLTF.